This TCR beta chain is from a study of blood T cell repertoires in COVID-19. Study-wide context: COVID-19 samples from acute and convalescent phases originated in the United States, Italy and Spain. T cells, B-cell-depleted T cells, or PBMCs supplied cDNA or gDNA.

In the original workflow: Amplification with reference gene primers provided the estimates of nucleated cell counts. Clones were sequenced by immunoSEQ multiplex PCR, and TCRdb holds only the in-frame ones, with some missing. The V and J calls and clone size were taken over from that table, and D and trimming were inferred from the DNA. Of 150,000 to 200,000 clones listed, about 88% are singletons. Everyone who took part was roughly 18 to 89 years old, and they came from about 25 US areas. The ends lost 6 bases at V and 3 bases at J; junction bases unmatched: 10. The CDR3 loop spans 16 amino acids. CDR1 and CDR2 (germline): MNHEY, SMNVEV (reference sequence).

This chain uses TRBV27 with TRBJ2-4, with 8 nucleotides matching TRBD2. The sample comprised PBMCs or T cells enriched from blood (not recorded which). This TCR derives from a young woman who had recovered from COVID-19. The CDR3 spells CASSVRAGVVKNIQYF. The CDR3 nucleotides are TGTGCCAGCAGCGTTAGAGCGGGAGTGGTCAAAAACATTCAGTACTTC.